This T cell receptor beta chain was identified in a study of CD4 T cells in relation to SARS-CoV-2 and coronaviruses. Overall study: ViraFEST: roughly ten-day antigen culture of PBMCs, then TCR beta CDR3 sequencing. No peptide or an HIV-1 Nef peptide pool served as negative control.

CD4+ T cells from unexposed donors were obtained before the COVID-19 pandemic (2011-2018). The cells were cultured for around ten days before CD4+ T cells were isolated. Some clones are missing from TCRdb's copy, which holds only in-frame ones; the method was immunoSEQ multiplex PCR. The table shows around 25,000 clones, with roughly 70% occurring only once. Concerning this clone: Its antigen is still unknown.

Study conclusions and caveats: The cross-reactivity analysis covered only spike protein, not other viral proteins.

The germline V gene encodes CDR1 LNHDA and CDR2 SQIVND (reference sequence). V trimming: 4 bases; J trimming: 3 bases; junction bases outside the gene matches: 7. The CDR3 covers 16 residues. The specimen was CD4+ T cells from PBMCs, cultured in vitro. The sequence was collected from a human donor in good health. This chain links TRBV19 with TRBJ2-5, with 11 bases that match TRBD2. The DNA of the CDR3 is TGTGCCAGTAGTAATCGACTAGCGGGAAGCAAAGAGACCCAGTACTTC. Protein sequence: CASSNRLAGSKETQYF. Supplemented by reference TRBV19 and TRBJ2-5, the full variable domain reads DGGITQSPKYLFRKEGQNVTLSCEQNLNHDAMYWYRQDPGQGLRLIYYSQIVNDFQKGDIAEGYSVSREKKESFPLTVTSAQKNPTAFYLCASSNRLAGSKETQYFGPGTRLLVL.